This is a list of T cell receptor beta chains from one sample in a study of T-cell memory formation after mild COVID-19. One entry per CDR3 protein results from TCRdb running MiXCR on the 5' RACE reads. The table records 210,000 or so distinct CDR3 sequences, about a sixth of them present only once. The source material was PBMCs or a T cell subset sorted from them (not recorded which). Receptors were obtained from an adult woman who had mild COVID-19 (a few samples of this study predate the infection). Cell type and time point are not known. The CDR3 runs from the conserved cysteine through the conserved F or W. The D gene is left open where the match is weak.

>TRBD1|TRBV12-3/TRBV12-4|TRBJ2-5
CASSWGQQETQYF
>TRBD2|TRBV12-3/TRBV12-4|TRBJ2-3
CASSFEFTSGSDTQYF
>TRBD1|TRBV12-3/TRBV12-4|TRBJ2-1
CASRSRGTGMDNEQFF
>TRBD1|TRBV20-1|TRBJ2-7
CSARDPDRVGYEQYF
>TRBD1|TRBV12-3/TRBV12-4|TRBJ2-7
CASSRQGVTYEQYF
>TRBD1|TRBV6-1|TRBJ2-2
CASSRRQGVSTGELFF
>TRBD1|TRBV24-1|TRBJ2-1
CATSDPQGARHNEQFF
>NA|TRBV24-1|TRBJ1-5
CATSDFGERDGQPQHF
>TRBD1|TRBV5-4|TRBJ2-7
CASGLPGDRAHRDEQYF
>NA|TRBV24-1|TRBJ1-5
CATSDHRKGSNQPQHF
>NA|TRBV6-5|TRBJ1-1
CASSYSSVTEAFF
>NA|TRBV7-8|TRBJ1-1
CASSSTGSGEAFF
>NA|TRBV6-1|TRBJ1-2
CASSERGGFGYTF
>TRBD1|TRBV7-9|TRBJ1-1
CASSLARAGGMAEAFF
>TRBD2|TRBV7-8|TRBJ2-1
CASRPGLAYNEQFF
>NA|TRBV11-3|TRBJ1-3
CASSLRGNTIYF
>NA|TRBV19|TRBJ1-3
CASSIPGKSSGNTIYF
>TRBD1|TRBV6-5|TRBJ2-7
CASSIDRGLTYEQYF
>TRBD1|TRBV19|TRBJ2-1
CASRTGHSSYNEQFF
>NA|TRBV7-2|TRBJ2-3
CASSYGTGTDTQYF